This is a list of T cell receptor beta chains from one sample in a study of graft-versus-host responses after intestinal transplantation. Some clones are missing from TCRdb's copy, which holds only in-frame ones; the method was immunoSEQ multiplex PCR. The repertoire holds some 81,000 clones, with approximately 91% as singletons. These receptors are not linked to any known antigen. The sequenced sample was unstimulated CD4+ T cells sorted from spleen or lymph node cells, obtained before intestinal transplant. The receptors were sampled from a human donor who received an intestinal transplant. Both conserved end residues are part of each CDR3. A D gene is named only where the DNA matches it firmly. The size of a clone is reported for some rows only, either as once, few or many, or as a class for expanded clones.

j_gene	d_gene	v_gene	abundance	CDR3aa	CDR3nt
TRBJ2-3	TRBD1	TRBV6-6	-	CASSYVDRGNYTQYF	TGTGCCAGCAGTTATGTGGACAGGGGGAATTATACGCAGTATTTT
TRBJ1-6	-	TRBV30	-	CAWSNQRGNGSPLHF	TGTGCCTGGAGTAATCAGAGAGGAAATGGTTCACCCCTCCACTTT
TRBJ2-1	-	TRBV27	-	CASSFLRLGRGNEQFF	TGTGCCAGCAGTTTTCTTCGGTTAGGTCGGGGCAATGAGCAGTTCTTC
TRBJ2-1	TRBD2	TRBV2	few	CASSTSGGWNEQFF	TGTGCCAGCAGTACTAGCGGGGGGTGGAATGAGCAGTTCTTC
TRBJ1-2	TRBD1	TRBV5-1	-	CASSLAGQADDYGYTF	TGCGCCAGCAGCTTGGCCGGACAGGCTGACGACTATGGCTACACCTTC
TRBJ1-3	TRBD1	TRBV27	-	CASRGQSRTGTDNTIYF	TGTGCCAGCAGAGGGCAATCCCGGACGGGGACAGATAACACCATATATTTT
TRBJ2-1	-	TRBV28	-	CASSSPEGPVLF	TGTGCCAGCAGTTCCCCCGAGGGTCCGGTGCTCTTC
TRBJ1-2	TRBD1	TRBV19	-	CASSITTGTGDGYTF	TGTGCCAGTAGTATTACGACAGGGACGGGCGATGGCTACACCTTC
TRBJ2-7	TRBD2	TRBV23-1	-	CASRNLAAGGDEQYF	TGCGCCAGCAGAAACTTAGCGGCGGGAGGTGACGAGCAGTACTTC
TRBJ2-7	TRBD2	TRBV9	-	CASSVTSGRGGADEQYF	TGTGCCAGCAGCGTCACTAGCGGGAGAGGGGGGGCTGACGAGCAGTACTTC
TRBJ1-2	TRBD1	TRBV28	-	CASSSFGQEHDGYTF	TGTGCCAGCAGCTCCTTCGGACAGGAGCATGATGGCTACACCTTC
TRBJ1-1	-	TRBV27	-	CASSLTGYTEAFF	TGTGCCAGCAGTTTAACGGGTTACACTGAAGCTTTCTTT
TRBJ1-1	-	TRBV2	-	CANAGSKRTEAFF	TGTGCCAACGCGGGGAGTAAAAGAACTGAAGCTTTCTTT
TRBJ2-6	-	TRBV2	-	CASTKQAGANVLTF	TGTGCCAGCACCAAACAGGCTGGGGCCAACGTCCTGACTTTC
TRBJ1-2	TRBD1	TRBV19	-	CASIRTGDYGYTF	TGTGCCAGTATCCGGACAGGGGACTATGGCTACACCTTC
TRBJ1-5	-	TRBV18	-	CASSPRGDRYQPQHF	TGTGCCAGCTCACCTAGGGGCGACCGATATCAGCCCCAGCATTTT
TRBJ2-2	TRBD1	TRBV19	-	CASSISTGGSGELFF	TGTGCCAGTAGTATTTCAACAGGGGGCTCCGGGGAGCTGTTTTTT
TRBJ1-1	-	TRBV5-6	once	CASSYTGGLNTEAFF	TGTGCCAGCAGCTACACAGGCGGCCTGAACACTGAAGCTTTCTTT
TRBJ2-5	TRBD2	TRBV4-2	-	CASSQPLAGWETQYF	TGTGCCAGCAGCCAACCCTTAGCGGGATGGGAGACCCAGTACTTC
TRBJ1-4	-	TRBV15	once	CATSRGLSAEKLFF	TGTGCCACCAGCAGAGGACTATCGGCCGAAAAACTGTTTTTT
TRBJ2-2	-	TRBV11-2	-	CASSLDRGNTGELFF	TGTGCCAGCAGCTTAGATCGGGGGAACACCGGGGAGCTGTTTTTT
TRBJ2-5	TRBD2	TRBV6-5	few	CASSYTSGSGETQYF	TGTGCCAGCAGTTACACTAGCGGGTCGGGAGAGACCCAGTACTTC
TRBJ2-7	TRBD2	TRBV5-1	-	CASSYQLAGGSYEQYF	TGCGCCAGCAGCTACCAACTAGCGGGGGGCTCCTACGAGCAGTACTTC
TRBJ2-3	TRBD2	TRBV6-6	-	CASTPRTSGGTDTQYF	TGTGCCAGCACCCCTCGGACTAGCGGGGGCACAGATACGCAGTATTTT
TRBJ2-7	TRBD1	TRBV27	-	CASSPDPRDRMSF	TGTGCCAGCAGCCCAGACCCTCGGGACAGGATGAGCTTC
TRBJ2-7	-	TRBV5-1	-	CASSLASGASYEQYF	TGCGCCAGCAGCTTGGCCTCTGGGGCCTCCTACGAGCAGTACTTC
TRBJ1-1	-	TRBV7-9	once	CASSLEGGTEAFF	TGTGCCAGCAGCTTAGAAGGGGGCACTGAAGCTTTCTTT
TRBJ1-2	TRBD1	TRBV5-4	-	CASSDGDRPYGYTF	TGTGCCAGCAGCGACGGGGACAGGCCGTATGGCTACACCTTC
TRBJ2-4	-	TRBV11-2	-	CASSFSPDIQYF	TGTGCCAGCAGCTTCAGTCCAGACATTCAGTACTTC